The 20 T cell receptor beta chains below were found in one sample sequenced in a study of cytomegalovirus exposure and HLA in healthy donors. Both 60 Vbeta primers and 13 Jbeta primers went into the PCR. Sequencing was performed with immunoSEQ multiplex PCR; in TCRdb, only in-frame clones are kept and a portion is missing. The data show 95,000 to 150,000 clones, more than 60% seen once. The sequencing input was PBMCs. The receptors come from a woman aged 55 to 70 in good health and CMV-seropositive.

This chain links TRBV9 with TRBJ2-3; 7 bases align to TRBD2. The germline gives CDR1 SGDLS, CDR2 YYNGEE. The CDR3 loop spans 14 amino acids. Trimming took 1 base from V and 8 from J; bases not matched to a gene: 7. CDR3 sequence: CASSVRGGEGTQYF. In DNA, the CDR3 is TGTGCCAGCAGCGTACGTGGGGGGGAGGGTACGCAGTATTTT. Together with reference TRBV9 and TRBJ2-3, the CDR3 gives the full variable domain: DSGVTQTPKHLITATGQRVTLRCSPRSGDLSVYWYQQSLDQGLQFLIQYYNGEERAKGNILERFSAQQFPDLHSELNLSSLELGDSALYFCASSVRGGEGTQYFGPGTRLTVL.

This chain links TRBV7-2 with TRBJ1-2, with a possible D match to TRBD1 (5 bases). CDR1 SGHTA and CDR2 FQGNSA come from the germline V gene. This CDR3 is built from 15 residues. Trimming removed 1 base at V and 3 bases at J, with 12 bases between. CDR3 sequence: CASSLGQGGYYGYTF. CDR3 DNA: TGTGCCAGCAGCTTAGGCCAGGGCGGTTACTATGGCTACACCTTC.

The chain is built from TRBV6-5 and TRBJ1-1; D ambiguous. V was pared by 2 bases and J by 5 bases, with 9 bases between. This CDR3 has 13 amino acids. Germline V gene sequence: CDR1 MNHEY, CDR2 SVGAGI. This CDR3 is CASSYGRITEAFF. For the CDR3, the DNA is TGTGCCAGCAGTTACGGTAGAATTACTGAAGCTTTCTTT.

The rearrangement uses TRBV7-9 and TRBJ2-1, with D uncertain. The CDR3 is 14 amino acids. Germline V gene data show CDR1 as SEHNR and CDR2 as FQNEAQ (reference sequence). The V end was cut by 6 bases, the J end by 5 bases, with 14 bases between. Here the CDR3 DNA reads TGTGCCAGCAGTACTACGCTGAGAAACAATGAGCAGTTCTTC. Translating gives CASSTTLRNNEQFF.

This rearrangement joins TRBV4-2 to TRBJ2-7; TRBD2 aligns across 7 bases. This CDR3 is built from 15 residues. Germline CDR1 reads LGHNA; CDR2 reads YNFKEQ. The V segment lost 3 bases and the J segment 5 bases; nucleotides outside the gene matches: 10. The CDR3 reads CASSQGGDLEHEQYF. Here the CDR3 DNA reads TGTGCCAGCAGCCAGGGAGGGGATCTGGAGCACGAGCAGTACTTC.

This rearrangement joins TRBV18 to TRBJ1-2; 11 nucleotides agree with TRBD1. This CDR3 has 13 residues. CDR1 is KGHSH, CDR2 LQKENI, per germline. V shed 6 bases, J shed 8 bases, and the junction held 5 bases outside the gene matches. As DNA, the CDR3 is TGTGCCAGCTCCCAGGGACAGGGGGAAGGCTACACCTTC. This encodes CASSQGQGEGYTF. The variable domain in full, with the rest retrieved from reference TRBV18 and TRBJ1-2, is NAGVMQNPRHLVRRRGQEARLRCSPMKGHSHVYWYRQLPEEGLKFMVYLQKENIIDESGMPKERFSAEFPKEGPSILRIQQVVRGDSAAYFCASSQGQGEGYTFGSGTRLTVV.

The rearrangement joins TRBV7-9 to TRBJ1-6; D is unresolved. There are 14 residues in the CDR3. Trimming stripped 1 base from V and 6 bases from J, with 7 bases between. Germline V gives CDR1 SEHNR, CDR2 FQNEAQ (reference sequence). The CDR3 here is CASSLERSNSPLHF. The DNA for the CDR3 is TGTGCCAGCAGCTTAGAACGGTCTAATTCACCCCTCCACTTT.

The table lists this clone with a few counts. The J gene is TRBJ1-3, the V gene TRBV6-5; 7 positions agree with TRBD1. Germline CDR1 is MNHEY and CDR2 is SVGAGI. This CDR3 comprises 14 residues. After removal of 4 bases from V and 3 bases from J, the junction contained 3 bases not matched to a gene. This chain's CDR3 is CASSLQGGGNTIYF. The CDR3 bases are TGTGCCAGCAGTTTGCAGGGGGGTGGAAACACCATATATTTT.

This clone was seen only once. This chain uses TRBV7-7 with TRBJ2-7; maybe TRBD2 (6 bases). Germline loops: CDR1 SSHAT, CDR2 FNYEAQ (reference sequence). This CDR3 spans 13 amino acids. The germline V and J ends were trimmed by 2 bases and 5 bases, with 10 bases remaining between them. CDR3 in DNA: TGTGCCAGCAGCTTATACGGGAGCAACGAGCAGTACTTC. Protein product: CASSLYGSNEQYF.

The CDR3: CASSSDRSLRNQPQHF. CDR3 sequence (DNA): TGTGCCAGCAGCTCTGACAGGTCCTTAAGGAATCAGCCCCAGCATTTT. The chain is built from TRBV6-6 and TRBJ1-5, with D possibly TRBD1 on 6 matching bases. The CDR3 runs to 16 residues. Per the germline V gene, CDR1 is MNHNY and CDR2 is SVGAGI (reference sequence). V lost 6 bases, J lost 4 bases, and 19 bases lay in between.

V is TRBV5-1 and J is TRBJ2-2; 10 bases map to TRBD2. The CDR3 is 17 amino acids. CDR1 is SGHRS and CDR2 is YFSETQ in the germline V gene. V was clipped by 0 bases and J by 4 bases; unmatched bases: 6. CDR3 protein: CASSLATSGEITGELFF. CDR3 sequence (DNA): TGCGCCAGCAGCTTGGCTACTAGCGGGGAGATCACCGGGGAGCTGTTTTTT. Supplemented by reference TRBV5-1 and TRBJ2-2, the full variable domain reads KAGVTQTPRYLIKTRGQQVTLSCSPISGHRSVSWYQQTPGQGLQFLFEYFSETQRNKGNFPGRFSGRQFSNSRSEMNVSTLELGDSALYLCASSLATSGEITGELFFGEGSRLTVL.

CDR3 sequence reads: CASGQGFSYEQYF. The DNA of the CDR3 is TGTGCCAGCGGACAGGGGTTCTCCTACGAGCAGTACTTC. The chain employs TRBV7-9 and TRBJ2-7; 9 bases agree with TRBD1. The CDR3 runs to 13 residues. Unmatched junction bases numbered 2, after V lost 8 bases and J lost 0 bases. The germline gives CDR1 SEHNR, CDR2 FQNEAQ (reference sequence). The whole variable domain, filled in from reference TRBV7-9 and TRBJ2-7, reads DTGVSQNPRHKITKRGQNVTFRCDPISEHNRLYWYRQTLGQGPEFLTYFQNEAQLEKSRLLSDRFSAERPKGSFSTLEIQRTEQGDSAMYLCASGQGFSYEQYFGPGTRLTVT.

Only a few counts were recorded for this clone. V usage is TRBV7-9 and J usage is TRBJ2-5, with a possible D match to TRBD1 (6 bases). This CDR3 is built from 15 residues. Germline V lookup: CDR1 SEHNR, CDR2 FQNEAQ (reference sequence). V lost 2 bases, J lost 1 base, and 11 bases lay in between. The CDR3 DNA sequence: TGTGCCAGCAGCTTAAGAGGGACACCCCAAGAGACCCAGTACTTC. This codes for CASSLRGTPQETQYF. The entire variable domain, with the rest obtained from reference TRBV7-9 and TRBJ2-5, is as follows: DTGVSQNPRHKITKRGQNVTFRCDPISEHNRLYWYRQTLGQGPEFLTYFQNEAQLEKSRLLSDRFSAERPKGSFSTLEIQRTEQGDSAMYLCASSLRGTPQETQYFGPGTRLLVL.

V usage is TRBV11-2 and J usage is TRBJ1-2; 8 positions match TRBD1. The CDR3 contains 15 residues. Germline V gives CDR1 SGHAT, CDR2 FQNNGV. The trim removed 0 bases at V and 3 bases at J, leaving 3 bases unmatched. The CDR3 sequence: CASSLDVTGDYGYTF. Here the CDR3 DNA reads TGTGCCAGCAGCTTAGACGTGACAGGGGACTATGGCTACACCTTC.

CDR3 region: CASSQLPTGSGTYNEQFF. CDR3 coding DNA: TGCGCCAGCAGCCAACTACCCACCGGAAGCGGGACCTACAATGAGCAGTTCTTC. V usage is TRBV4-3 and J usage is TRBJ2-1, with 7 positions matching TRBD2. J was trimmed by 2 bases and V by 2 bases; bases with no gene match: 12. This CDR3 comprises 18 residues. Germline V lookup: CDR1 LGHNA, CDR2 YSLEER.

The chain joins TRBV10-3 to TRBJ2-1; 12 bases agree with TRBD2. Germline CDR1 and CDR2: ENHRY and SYGVKD. The CDR3 totals 15 residues. V trimming: 5 bases; J trimming: 8 bases; junction bases outside the gene matches: 7. In nucleotides, the CDR3 is TGTGCCATCAGTTCAGGACTAGCGGGGACCTATGAGCAGTTCTTC. It encodes CAISSGLAGTYEQFF.

J is TRBJ1-1 and V is TRBV7-9; perhaps TRBD1 as D (6 bases). Germline V gene lookup returns CDR1 SEHNR and CDR2 FQNEAQ (reference sequence). CDR3 length equals 13 residues. Trimming pared 4 bases from V and 10 bases from J, leaving 16 bases between. CDR3 sequence (DNA): TGTGCCAGCAGCTCCGTACAGGGTAGGGGAGCTTTCTTT. Amino acid sequence: CASSSVQGRGAFF.

The rearrangement links TRBV7-3 to TRBJ2-5; a weak D match, TRBD1 (5 bases). Germline V gene lookup returns CDR1 SGHTA and CDR2 FQGTGA. There are 14 residues in the CDR3. The V and J ends lost 0 bases and 5 bases respectively, with 10 bases between them. This CDR3 is CASSLTSRAETQYF. CDR3 sequence (DNA): TGTGCCAGCAGCTTAACGTCCAGGGCGGAGACCCAGTACTTC.

The genes are TRBV7-2 and TRBJ2-2, with TRBD2 matching 8 bases. Germline assignment: CDR1 SGHTA and CDR2 FQGNSA. With 5 bases clipped from V and 7 bases from J, the junction kept 9 bases outside the gene matches. The CDR3 contains 15 residues. The CDR3 reads CASSPPGGENGELFF. The CDR3 coding sequence is TGTGCCAGCAGCCCCCCGGGAGGGGAGAACGGGGAGCTGTTTTTT.

The rearrangement links TRBV28 to TRBJ2-5; TRBD2 aligns across 8 bases. Germline V CDR1 and CDR2: MDHEN, SYDVKM. The CDR3 loop spans 15 amino acids. J was trimmed by 6 bases and V by 8 bases; bases with no gene match: 14. As DNA, the CDR3 is TGTGCCAGCCTTCCCGGGCGGGGGGTAGGGAAGACCCAGTACTTC. This gives the protein CASLPGRGVGKTQYF. Supplemented by reference TRBV28 and TRBJ2-5, the full variable domain reads DVKVTQSSRYLVKRTGEKVFLECVQDMDHENMFWYRQDPGLGLRLIYFSYDVKMKEKGDIPEGYSVSREKKERFSLILESASTNQTSMYLCASLPGRGVGKTQYFGPGTRLLVL.